Each of the 15 T cell receptor beta chains below was sequenced from the same sample in a study of control samples from healthy donors and cancer patients. Libraries were prepared by immunoSEQ multiplex PCR; TCRdb keeps only in-frame clonotypes and omits some of them. The table shows 150,000 to 200,000 clones, with 80% to 95% occurring only once. The sample taken for sequencing was blood. The receptors derive from a woman aged 40 to 49 in good health.

The chain joins TRBV5-6 to TRBJ1-1; 7 nucleotides agree with TRBD1. The CDR3 runs 15 residues. Germline V gives CDR1 SGHDT, CDR2 YYEEEE. Trimming cost V 0 bases and J 0 bases; bases outside gene matches: 2. The CDR3 coding sequence is TGTGCCAGCAGCTTGGGACAGGGCCTGAACACTGAAGCTTTCTTT. It specifies CASSLGQGLNTEAFF.

This clone was observed once. The J gene is TRBJ1-3, the V gene TRBV6-5; no definite D call. From germline, CDR1 is MNHEY and CDR2 SVGAGI. Trimming cost V 4 bases and J 4 bases, with 11 bases left between them. The CDR3 is made up of 14 amino acids. CDR3 sequence: CASSFRDSGNTIYF. The CDR3 DNA reads TGTGCCAGCAGTTTTCGCGACTCAGGAAACACCATATATTTT.

This chain connects TRBV14 to TRBJ2-7; possible D gene TRBD2, 6 bases. The CDR3 is 14 amino acids. Trimming took 6 bases from V and 2 from J, leaving 14 bases between them. Germline CDR1 and CDR2: SGHDN and FVKESK. The CDR3 spells CASRPTGRPYEQYF. The DNA for the CDR3 is TGTGCCAGCAGACCCACCGGGAGACCCTACGAGCAGTACTTC. Drawing the rest from reference TRBV14 and TRBJ2-7, the complete variable domain is EAGVTQFPSHSVIEKGQTVTLRCDPISGHDNLYWYRRVMGKEIKFLLHFVKESKQDESGMPNNRFLAERTGGTYSTLKVQPAELEDSGVYFCASRPTGRPYEQYFGPGTRLTVT.

This rearrangement joins TRBV5-1 to TRBJ2-1, with a possible D match to TRBD2 (7 bases). The CDR3 length is 15 residues. Per the germline V gene, CDR1 is SGHRS and CDR2 is YFSETQ. Trimming pared 1 base from V and 7 bases from J, leaving 15 bases between. This CDR3 reads CASSLMGGPGNEQFF. The CDR3 bases are TGCGCCAGCAGCTTGATGGGGGGGCCGGGAAATGAGCAGTTCTTC.

This clone came up a few times. The chain links TRBV2 to TRBJ1-3, with D perhaps TRBD1 (5 bases). Trimming left V 6 bases short and J 0 bases short, with 9 bases between. From germline, CDR1 is SNHLY and CDR2 FYNNEI. CDR3 length: 14 amino acids. CDR3 sequence reads: CASREQVSGNTIYF. The CDR3 DNA reads TGTGCCAGCAGGGAACAGGTCTCTGGAAACACCATATATTTT.

The chain links TRBV7-9 to TRBJ1-5, with a tentative D call TRBD1 (6 bases). The germline gives CDR1 SEHNR, CDR2 FQNEAQ (reference sequence). V was clipped by 8 bases and J by 2 bases, with 10 bases between them. The CDR3 length is 13 residues. CDR3 amino acids: CASGGGGNQPQHF. CDR3 nucleotide sequence: TGTGCCAGCGGAGGGGGGGGCAATCAGCCCCAGCATTTT. Complete variable domain (other parts from reference TRBV7-9 and TRBJ1-5): DTGVSQNPRHKITKRGQNVTFRCDPISEHNRLYWYRQTLGQGPEFLTYFQNEAQLEKSRLLSDRFSAERPKGSFSTLEIQRTEQGDSAMYLCASGGGGNQPQHFGDGTRLSIL.

The rearrangement uses TRBV10-2 and TRBJ2-7; D unresolved. Germline assignment: CDR1 WSHSY and CDR2 SAAADI. V shed 4 bases and J shed 5 bases, with 9 bases lying between them. The CDR3 spans 12 residues. CDR3 sequence (DNA): TGCGCCAGCAGTGTGCAGAACGACGAGCAGTACTTC. This sequence encodes CASSVQNDEQYF.

The chain recombines TRBV3-1 (or the pseudogene TRBV3-2) with TRBJ2-3, with D unclear. This CDR3 is built from 15 residues. The V end lost 1 base, the J end lost 3 bases, and 11 bases lay between the germline ends. CDR1 and CDR2 from the germline V gene are LGHDT and YNNKEL (reference sequence). The CDR3 DNA sequence: TGTGCCAGCAGCCAAGCGCCGGCGAGGACAGATACGCAGTATTTT. It translates to CASSQAPARTDTQYF.

This chain uses TRBV2 with TRBJ2-7; D uncertain. The CDR3 runs 14 residues. Trimming removed 4 bases from V and 0 bases from J, with 10 bases in between. Per the germline V gene, CDR1 is SNHLY and CDR2 is FYNNEI. The CDR3 is CASSGSDSSYEQYF. DNA for the CDR3: TGTGCCAGCAGTGGCTCGGATAGCTCCTACGAGCAGTACTTC.

This rearrangement joins TRBV5-1 to TRBJ2-1; the D is unclear. The V gene lost 0 bases and the J gene lost 0 bases, with 7 bases spanning the gap. The CDR3 has 15 amino acids. The germline V gene encodes CDR1 SGHRS and CDR2 YFSETQ. The CDR3 loop reads CASSLDGNSYNEQFF. In DNA form, the CDR3 reads TGCGCCAGCAGCTTGGACGGAAACTCCTACAATGAGCAGTTCTTC.

This rearrangement joins TRBV19 to TRBJ1-2, with 10 bases lining up with TRBD1. V lost 5 bases, J lost 4 bases, and 7 bases stayed unmatched. The CDR3 sequence is 15 residues long. Germline V gene lookup returns CDR1 LNHDA and CDR2 SQIVND (reference sequence). The CDR3 is CASSPGTGESYGYTF. CDR3 nucleotides: TGTGCCAGTAGTCCCGGGACAGGGGAGTCCTATGGCTACACCTTC.

This clone was detected a few times. For the CDR3, the DNA is TGTGCCAGCAGCCAAGGACGCGTCGATCAGCCCCAGCATTTT. Protein product: CASSQGRVDQPQHF. The genes are TRBV14 and TRBJ1-5; D unresolved. CDR1 and CDR2 (germline): SGHDN, FVKESK. The CDR3 length is 14 residues. V shed 1 base and J shed 5 bases, with 9 bases lying between them.

The chain combines TRBV29-1 with TRBJ2-7; D might be TRBD2 (7 bases). The CDR3 totals 16 residues. Germline-derived CDR1 and CDR2 are SQVTM and ANQGSEA. V lost 6 bases and J 0 bases, leaving 21 bases between the germline ends. CDR3 bases: TGCAGCGTGCTTGCCGCGGGGGCCCGAGACTCCTACGAGCAGTACTTC. Protein: CSVLAAGARDSYEQYF.

The chain carries TRBV9 and TRBJ2-3; D not resolved. Germline CDR1 reads SGDLS; CDR2 reads YYNGEE. There are 11 residues in the CDR3. V was cut by 3 bases and J by 6 bases, with 5 bases left in between. The CDR3 nucleotides read TGTGCCAGCAGCGGCGGTGATACGCAGTATTTT. The encoded protein is CASSGGDTQYF.

This clone has only one observation. The chain is built from TRBV4-2 and TRBJ1-2; 10 positions agree with TRBD1. From germline, CDR1 is LGHNA and CDR2 YNFKEQ. V shed 0 bases, J shed 8 bases, and the junction held 6 bases outside the gene matches. The length of the CDR3 is 15 residues. This CDR3 is CASSQDGGTGVGYTF. CDR3 bases: TGTGCCAGCAGCCAAGATGGAGGGACAGGGGTCGGCTACACCTTC.